This T cell receptor (beta chain) derives from a study of blood T cell repertoires in COVID-19. Study overall: The cDNA or gDNA used as material had been derived from T cells, B-cell-depleted T cells, or PBMCs.

The CDR3 covers 13 residues. The germline CDR1 and CDR2 sequences are SNHLY and FYNNEI. The V gene lost 6 bases and the J gene lost 1 base, with 9 bases spanning the gap. Data came from immunoSEQ multiplex PCR; TCRdb stores just in-frame clones and leaves some out. The sample records more than 300,000 clones, around 87% being singletons. This sequence originates from a woman in her 30s with COVID-19, enrolled during active disease. The sample was peripheral blood. V and J are TRBV2 and TRBJ1-2, with D possibly matching TRBD1 (5 bases). CDR3 loop: CASSVDSNYGYTF. CDR3 sequence (DNA): TGTGCCAGCAGCGTAGACAGTAACTATGGCTACACCTTC.